This TCR beta chain appears in the sequencing data of a study of early T cells in non-severe SARS-CoV-2 infection. The overall study: Sequenced bulk RNA came from whole blood that was unsorted, and chains were unpaired.

The library protocol tagged individual cDNA molecules with unique molecular identifiers. TCRdb passed the 5' RACE reads through MiXCR, listing each CDR3 protein once. The table includes about 58,000 distinct CDR3 sequences, approximately 12% detected once. Germline V gives CDR1 SGHNT, CDR2 YYREEE (reference sequence). V lost 0 bases and J lost 9; bases outside the gene matches: 3. The CDR3 extends over 13 amino acids. This clonotype was found a few times. The TCR sequence derives from an adult who was a healthcare worker with PCR-confirmed SARS-CoV-2 infection or an uninfected control (not recorded which). This sequence joins TRBV5-4 and TRBJ2-1; 7 bases align to TRBD1. The sequenced material came from whole blood. The CDR3 reads CASSLEGGGEQFF. Written as DNA, the CDR3 is TGTGCCAGCAGCTTGGAAGGGGGCGGTGAGCAGTTCTTC. The whole variable domain, remainder taken from reference TRBV5-4 and TRBJ2-1, is ETGVTQSPTHLIKTRGQQVTLRCSSQSGHNTVSWYQQALGQGPQFIFQYYREEENGRGNFPPRFSGLQFPNYSSELNVNALELDDSALYLCASSLEGGGEQFFGPGTRLTVL.